This T cell receptor (beta chain) is drawn from a study of T-cell reconstitution after alpha-beta-depleted transplantation in children. V gave up 0 bases and J gave up 2 bases, with 8 bases separating them. The CDR3 length is 15 residues. Germline CDR1 reads MNHEY; CDR2 reads SVGEGT. Broader study findings: Day-60 TCRbeta diversity that was high in some patients was derived from surviving recipient T cells and thymic progenitors. Expanded graft clones, several hundred of them, were reportedly the source of alpha-beta T cells about two months after transplant. Fresh T-cell production supplied most of the T-cell counts and diversity seen one year after transplant.

At least ten counts were recorded for this clonotype. Its antigen remains unidentified. TCRbeta library preparation incorporated unique molecular identifiers. TCRdb analysed the PCR reads with MiXCR anew, one entry per CDR3 protein. Found here are fewer than 250,000 distinct CDR3 sequences, 6.5% to 9% of them singletons; the top ten hold approximately 6%. The receptor was isolated from a male patient between 5 and 17 years old who had a stem cell transplant for acute lymphoblastic leukemia, so the T cells may come from the graft donor. The chain carries TRBV6-2 or TRBV6-3 and TRBJ1-5; no clear D. The sequences come from PBMCs, mostly from graft donor cells, collected 180 days after TCRalphabeta/CD19-depleted stem cell transplant. The CDR3 region has the DNA TGTGCCAGCAGTTACTCATCCTTCGGCAATCAGCCCCAGCATTTT. This translates into CASSYSSFGNQPQHF.